This T cell receptor beta chain is from a study of tumour-infiltrating T cells in Burkitt lymphoma. The overall study: Repertoire clonality predicted overall and progression-free survival.

Libraries were prepared by immunoSEQ multiplex PCR; TCRdb keeps only in-frame clonotypes and omits some of them. The sample holds about 2,800 clones, roughly three quarters seen once. As regards this clone: Sequence at one end of the junction differs from germline and may be a read error.

What was sequenced was tumor tissue. The sequence came from a human donor with diffuse large B-cell lymphoma.

The CDR3 sequence: CASSTRDSNQHQHF. In DNA, the CDR3 is TGTGCCAGTAGTACTCGGGACAGCAATCAGCACCAGCATTTT. The chain is built from TRBV19 and TRBJ1-5, with 7 bases that match TRBD1. This CDR3 comprises 14 residues. Germline V CDR1 and CDR2: LNHDA, SQIVND (reference sequence). Using reference TRBV19 and TRBJ1-5 for the parts outside the CDR3, the full variable domain is DGGITQSPKYLFRKEGQNVTLSCEQNLNHDAMYWYRQDPGQGLRLIYYSQIVNDFQKGDIAEGYSVSREKKESFPLTVTSAQKNPTAFYLCASSTRDSNQHQHFGDGTRLSIL.